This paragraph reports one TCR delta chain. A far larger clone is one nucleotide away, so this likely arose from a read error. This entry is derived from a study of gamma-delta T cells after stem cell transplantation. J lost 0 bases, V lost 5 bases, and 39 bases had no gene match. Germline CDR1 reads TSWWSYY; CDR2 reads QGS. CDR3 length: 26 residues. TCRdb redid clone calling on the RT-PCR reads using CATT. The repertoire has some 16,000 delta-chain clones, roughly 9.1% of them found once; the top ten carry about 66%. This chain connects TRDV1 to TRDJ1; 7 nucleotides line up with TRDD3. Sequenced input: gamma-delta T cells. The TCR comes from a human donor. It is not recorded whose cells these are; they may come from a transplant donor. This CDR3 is CALGPRCYWGLTTSYPFLSYTDKLIF. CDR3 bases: TGTGCTCTTGGGCCCCGCTGCTACTGGGGACTCACTACCAGCTATCCATTTCTTTCTTACACCGATAAACTCATCTTT.